The 21 T cell receptor beta chains reported below all come from one sample, sequenced in a study of blood T cell repertoires in COVID-19 (TCRdb year 2020). Library preparation used the immunoSEQ multiplex PCR assay. Not all clones reach the TCRdb copy of this immuneACCESS table, which keeps in-frame sequences only. Checked studies attribute under half of the gap to unresolved V genes and leave the rest unexplained. The sample table records some 100,000 clones; roughly 80% of these occur just once. The ten top clones hold approximately 25% of the sample. Sequencing used peripheral blood. The receptors shown here come from a man older than 75 with active or convalescent COVID-19.

CDR3: CASSQTPQETQYF. Here the CDR3 DNA reads TGTGCCAGCAGCCAAACACCCCAAGAGACCCAGTACTTC. The V and J genes are TRBV7-7 and TRBJ2-5; D is undetermined. CDR1 is SSHAT and CDR2 is FNYEAQ in the germline V gene (reference sequence). V dropped 5 bases and J dropped 1 base, with 8 bases sitting between them. This CDR3 contains 13 residues.

This clone was counted a single time. In DNA form, the CDR3 reads TGTGCCAGCAGTACACAGGGTCAGGGTGGCTACACCTTC. Its protein product is CASSTQGQGGYTF. The chain joins TRBV28 to TRBJ1-2; maybe TRBD1 (6 bases). Trimming stripped 5 bases from V and 7 bases from J, with 14 bases between. The CDR3 totals 13 residues. Germline CDR1 and CDR2: MDHEN and SYDVKM.

The chain joins TRBV20-1 to TRBJ1-2; 8 bases line up with TRBD1. Germline assignment: CDR1 DFQATT and CDR2 SNEGSKA (reference sequence). This CDR3 has 15 residues. Losses at the gene ends were 3 bases for V and 4 bases for J; bases not matched to a gene: 10. This CDR3 reads CSASGVGTGRYGYTF. CDR3 sequence (DNA): TGCAGTGCTAGTGGGGTCGGGACAGGCCGCTATGGCTACACCTTC.

This clone is categorized as medium-sized. This sequence joins TRBV2 and TRBJ2-3; D is unresolved. Between the trimmed V and J ends, which lost 4 bases and 0 bases, there was a span of 8 bases. CDR3 size: 14 residues. Germline V CDR1 and CDR2: SNHLY, FYNNEI. CDR3 region: CASSVFQSTDTQYF. CDR3 nucleotides: TGTGCCAGCAGTGTGTTTCAGAGCACAGATACGCAGTATTTT.

The chain carries TRBV19 and TRBJ2-5; 8 nucleotides match TRBD2. V trimming: 7 bases; J trimming: 2 bases; junction bases outside the gene matches: 9. The CDR3 loop spans 15 amino acids. The germline CDR1 and CDR2 sequences are LNHDA and SQIVND (reference sequence). CDR3 in amino acids: CASKAGGGIQETQYF. The CDR3 bases are TGTGCCAGTAAGGCAGGCGGGGGGATTCAAGAGACCCAGTACTTC.

The genes are TRBV19 and TRBJ2-1, with 9 bases fitting TRBD2. J gave up 1 base and V 4 bases, and 17 bases lay outside the gene matches. Germline lookup yields CDR1 LNHDA and CDR2 SQIVND (reference sequence). The CDR3 runs to 20 residues. In nucleotides, the CDR3 is TGTGCCAGTAGTACCCAGCCAGGCGGGGGGGCCCTAGGTTCCTACAATGAGCAGTTCTTC. Translating gives CASSTQPGGGALGSYNEQFF.

The chain couples TRBV7-9 to TRBJ2-7; weak D call: TRBD1 (5 bases). The CDR3 runs 17 residues. Trimming stripped 4 bases from V and 3 bases from J, with 22 bases between. Per germline, CDR1 SEHNR and CDR2 FQNEAQ (reference sequence). CDR3 DNA: TGTGCCAGCAGCTCAACCGCAGGGTATACCATTAACTACGAGCAGTACTTC. Amino acid sequence: CASSSTAGYTINYEQYF.

This clone was detected once. The chain employs TRBV4-1 and TRBJ1-1, with D hard to call. The CDR3 sequence is 11 residues long. The germline V and J ends were trimmed by 5 bases and 6 bases, with 7 bases remaining between them. CDR1 and CDR2 from the germline V gene are MGHRA and YSYEKL. The CDR3 nucleotides are TGCGCCAGCAGCTCCCGGGCTGAAGCTTTCTTT. This encodes CASSSRAEAFF.

The chain carries TRBV7-9 and TRBJ2-6; a weak D match, TRBD1 (6 bases). Trimming removed 5 bases from V and 0 bases from J, with 14 bases in between. Germline assignment: CDR1 SEHNR and CDR2 FQNEAQ (reference sequence). The CDR3 is 17 amino acids. CDR3 DNA sequence: TGTGCCAGCAGCCGGACAGCCCAAGTCTCTGGGGCCAACGTCCTGACTTTC. This gives the protein CASSRTAQVSGANVLTF.

The gene calls are TRBV2 and TRBJ1-1; D gene ambiguous. This CDR3 contains 14 residues. V was shortened by 8 bases and J by 1 base, with 14 bases between the two germline ends. CDR1 is SNHLY, CDR2 FYNNEI, per germline. CDR3 sequence: CASGLRLANTEAFF. CDR3 coding DNA: TGTGCCAGCGGATTGAGACTCGCGAACACTGAAGCTTTCTTT.

The chain couples TRBV29-1 to TRBJ2-3; weak D call: TRBD2 (5 bases). CDR3 length: 13 amino acids. Deletions cut 1 base from V and 0 bases from J, with 5 bases between. In germline, CDR1 is SQVTM, CDR2 ANQGSEA. In DNA form, the CDR3 reads TGCAGCGTTGAAGCGGGGAGCACAGATACGCAGTATTTT. As protein: CSVEAGSTDTQYF.

V and J are TRBV11-2 and TRBJ1-1; D not certain. V shed 1 base and J shed 6 bases, with 12 bases lying between them. Germline values: CDR1 SGHAT, CDR2 FQNNGV. The CDR3 contains 14 residues. CDR3 sequence (DNA): TGTGCCAGCAGCTTAGTTTCGGGAGAGGCTGAAGCTTTCTTT. Translating gives CASSLVSGEAEAFF.

The chain has TRBV30 and TRBJ2-6, with a tentative D call TRBD1 (5 bases). The CDR3 totals 14 residues. V gave up 0 bases and J gave up 2 bases, with 5 bases separating them. Per germline, CDR1 GTSNPN and CDR2 SVGIG (reference sequence). The CDR3 loop reads CAWSVGAGANVLTF. DNA for the CDR3: TGTGCCTGGAGTGTAGGGGCTGGGGCCAACGTCCTGACTTTC.

The rearrangement uses TRBV2 and TRBJ1-5; no clear D gene. With 5 bases removed from V and 3 bases from J, the gap between germline ends came to 5 bases. Germline V lookup: CDR1 SNHLY, CDR2 FYNNEI. This CDR3 comprises 12 residues. DNA for the CDR3: TGTGCCAGCAGTAAACACAATCAGCCCCAGCATTTT. As protein: CASSKHNQPQHF.

V usage is TRBV6-5 and J usage is TRBJ1-4; possibly TRBD1 for D (5 bases). The CDR3 has 15 residues. The germline V gene encodes CDR1 MNHEY and CDR2 SVGAGI. V was pared by 7 bases and J by 5 bases, with 17 bases between. The CDR3 spells CASTRASRGNEKLFF. For the CDR3, the DNA is TGTGCCAGCACCCGGGCTAGCCGGGGGAATGAAAAACTGTTTTTT.

The chain carries TRBV10-3 and TRBJ2-5, with 11 bases lining up with TRBD1. The ends lost 0 bases at V and 5 bases at J; junction bases unmatched: 17. The germline gives CDR1 ENHRY, CDR2 SYGVKD. This CDR3 has 20 amino acids. CDR3 nucleotide sequence: TGTGCCATCAGTGAGTCGTCGCCCCTTAGACCGGGACAGGGGGGGGAGACCCAGTACTTC. This sequence encodes CAISESSPLRPGQGGETQYF.

This clone was counted a single time. The chain couples TRBV30 to TRBJ1-1; D remains ambiguous. The CDR3 is 11 residues long. CDR1 and CDR2 (germline): GTSNPN, SVGIG (reference sequence). V lost 0 bases to trimming and J lost 6 bases, with 5 bases between them. CDR3: CAWSVQSEAFF. CDR3 nucleotide sequence: TGTGCCTGGAGTGTACAGTCTGAAGCTTTCTTT.

V usage is TRBV25-1 and J usage is TRBJ2-5; 10 nucleotides match TRBD1. The V gene's germline CDR1 is MGHDK and CDR2 SYGVNS. The CDR3 has 14 amino acids. V gave up 3 bases and J gave up 4 bases; unmatched junction bases: 2. This CDR3 reads CASSDDRGRETQYF. CDR3 in DNA: TGTGCCAGCAGTGACGACAGGGGGCGAGAGACCCAGTACTTC. The full variable domain, completed using reference TRBV25-1 and TRBJ2-5, is EADIYQTPRYLVIGTGKKITLECSQTMGHDKMYWYQQDPGMELHLIHYSYGVNSTEKGDLSSESTVSRIRTEHFPLTLESARPSHTSQYLCASSDDRGRETQYFGPGTRLLVL.

The chain uses TRBV4-2 and TRBJ2-3; 9 bases map to TRBD2. The V gene's germline CDR1 is LGHNA and CDR2 YNFKEQ. The length of the CDR3 is 15 residues. Trimming removed 8 bases from V and 0 bases from J; junction bases left unmatched: 6. CDR3 loop: CASGPSGVSTDTQYF. CDR3 DNA sequence: TGTGCCAGCGGTCCTAGCGGGGTTAGCACAGATACGCAGTATTTT.

This clone was recorded once. CDR3 bases: TGCGCCAGCAGCCAAGGATGGGGAGCGGGGGGAACAGATACGCAGTATTTT. Its translation: CASSQGWGAGGTDTQYF. This chain joins TRBV4-3 and TRBJ2-3; 9 bases agree with TRBD2. Trimming took 1 base from V and 3 from J; bases not matched to a gene: 8. In germline, CDR1 is LGHNA, CDR2 YSLEER. This CDR3 contains 17 residues.

The gene calls are TRBV19 and TRBJ2-7; TRBD1 aligns across 12 bases. This CDR3 is built from 16 residues. The J segment lost 9 bases and the V segment lost 5 bases, leaving 14 bases of the junction unmatched. Germline values: CDR1 LNHDA, CDR2 SQIVND (reference sequence). DNA for the CDR3: TGTGCCAGTAGTCCCCACCCGGGACAGGGGGCAGGCGGGCAGTACTTC. Translated: CASSPHPGQGAGGQYF.